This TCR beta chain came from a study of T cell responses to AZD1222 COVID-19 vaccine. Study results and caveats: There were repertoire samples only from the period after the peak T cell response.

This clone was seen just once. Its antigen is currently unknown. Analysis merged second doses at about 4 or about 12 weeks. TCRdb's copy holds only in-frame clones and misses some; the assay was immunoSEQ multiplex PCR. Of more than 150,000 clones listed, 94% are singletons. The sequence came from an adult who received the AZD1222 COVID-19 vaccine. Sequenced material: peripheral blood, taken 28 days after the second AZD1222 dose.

The CDR3 spells CASSPGMADQPQHF. The CDR3 bases are TGTGCCAGCTCACCAGGAATGGCTGATCAGCCCCAGCATTTT. The chain has TRBV18 and TRBJ1-5; D remains ambiguous. The CDR3 extends over 14 amino acids. The germline V and J ends were trimmed by 2 bases and 5 bases, with 10 bases remaining between them. Germline lookup yields CDR1 KGHSH and CDR2 LQKENI.